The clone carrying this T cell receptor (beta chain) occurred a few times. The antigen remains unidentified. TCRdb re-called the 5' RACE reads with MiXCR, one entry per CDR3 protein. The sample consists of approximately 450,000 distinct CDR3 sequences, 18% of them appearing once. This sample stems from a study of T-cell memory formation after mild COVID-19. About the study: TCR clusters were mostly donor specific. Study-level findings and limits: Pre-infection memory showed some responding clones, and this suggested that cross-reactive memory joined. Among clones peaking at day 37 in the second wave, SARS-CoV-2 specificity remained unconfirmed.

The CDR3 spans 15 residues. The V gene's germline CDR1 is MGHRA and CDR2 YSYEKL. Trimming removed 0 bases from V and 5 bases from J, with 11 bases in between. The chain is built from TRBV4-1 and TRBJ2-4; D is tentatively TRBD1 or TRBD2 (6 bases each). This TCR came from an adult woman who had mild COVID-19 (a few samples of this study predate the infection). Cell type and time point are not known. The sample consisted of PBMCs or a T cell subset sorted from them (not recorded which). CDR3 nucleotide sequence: TGCGCCAGCAGCCAAGAAGGGGGGCGCGAAAACATTCAGTACTTC. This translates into CASSQEGGRENIQYF.